The next 22 T cell receptor beta chains were all read from a single sample in a study of T cells in Graves' hyperthyroidism and ophthalmopathy. Researchers took RNA transcripts and amplified the TCR beta CDR3 regions from them. A set of HTBI primers served as the primers for a first-round RT-PCR of the TCR CDR3. In TCRdb, the multiplex PCR reads were re-called with MiXCR into one record per CDR3 protein. The sample carries 350,000 to 450,000 distinct CDR3 sequences, about 17% recorded once. The material sequenced was blood. The origin of the receptors is a woman aged 25 to 39 with Graves' hyperthyroidism that later progressed to Graves' ophthalmopathy.

This clonotype was observed at least ten times. The V call is TRBV4-1, the J call TRBJ2-7, with D maybe TRBD1 (6 bases). Trimming removed 0 bases at V and 2 bases at J, with 14 bases between. There are 16 residues in the CDR3. Germline V lookup: CDR1 MGHRA, CDR2 YSYEKL. The CDR3, as DNA: TGCGCCAGCAGCCAAGATTGGCAGGGGAAGACCTACGAGCAGTACTTC. Protein: CASSQDWQGKTYEQYF.

This clonotype was seen many times. V gene TRBV6-6 combines with J gene TRBJ1-4, with TRBD1 matching over 8 bases. Germline CDR1 is MNHNY and CDR2 is SVGAGI (reference sequence). V gave up 2 bases and J gave up 12 bases; unmatched junction bases: 5. CDR3 length: 13 amino acids. DNA for the CDR3: TGTGCCAGCAGTTACGGACAGGGCGCGGAACTGTTTTTT. Its protein product is CASSYGQGAELFF.

This clonotype was seen ten or more times. CDR3 sequence (DNA): TGCAGTGCTAGAGACCATAGCGGGAGGGCCGGCTACGAGCAGTACTTC. Residues: CSARDHSGRAGYEQYF. The gene calls are TRBV20-1 and TRBJ2-7, with 11 nucleotides matching TRBD2. The J segment lost 3 bases and the V segment lost 0 bases, leaving 7 bases of the junction unmatched. The germline gives CDR1 DFQATT, CDR2 SNEGSKA (reference sequence). The CDR3 runs 16 residues.

This clonotype was detected ten times or more. This rearrangement joins TRBV3-1 to TRBJ1-3; TRBD1 is a possible D gene (5 bases). CDR3 length: 15 residues. Deletions cut 0 bases from V and 4 bases from J, with 10 bases between. Germline V CDR1 and CDR2: LGHDT, YNNKEL (reference sequence). The CDR3 spells CASSQDPGTGNTIYF. CDR3 DNA: TGTGCCAGCAGCCAAGATCCAGGGACGGGAAACACCATATATTTT.

This clonotype was seen at least ten times. The rearrangement joins TRBV19 to TRBJ1-5; 7 bases fit TRBD1. CDR3 length: 14 amino acids. V lost 4 bases and J lost 5; bases outside the gene matches: 5. Per the germline V gene, CDR1 is LNHDA and CDR2 is SQIVND (reference sequence). CDR3 sequence reads: CASSKWDRDQPQHF. For the CDR3, the DNA is TGTGCCAGTAGTAAATGGGACAGAGATCAGCCCCAGCATTTT.

The genes are TRBV3-1 and TRBJ2-3; unclear D gene. Trimming removed 3 bases at V and 4 bases at J, with 11 bases between. The CDR3 loop spans 14 amino acids. CDR1 is LGHDT and CDR2 is YNNKEL in the germline V gene (reference sequence). The CDR3 DNA is TGTGCCAGCAGCCAGTTTAGCAATCCAGATACGCAGTATTTT. This gives the protein CASSQFSNPDTQYF.

In this sample, this clonotype turned up many times. The chain recombines TRBV20-1 with TRBJ2-7; 8 bases agree with TRBD2. Per germline, CDR1 DFQATT and CDR2 SNEGSKA (reference sequence). With V trimmed by 5 bases and J by 2 bases, 5 bases remained unmatched. CDR3 length: 13 amino acids. CDR3 residues: CSAGSGNAYEQYF. CDR3 coding DNA: TGCAGTGCTGGTAGCGGGAACGCCTACGAGCAGTACTTC.

Many counts were recorded for this clonotype. The rearrangement joins TRBV20-1 to TRBJ2-3, with unresolved D. Trimming stripped 6 bases from V and 7 bases from J, with 17 bases between. Looked up from germline, CDR1 is DFQATT and CDR2 is SNEGSKA (reference sequence). The length of the CDR3 is 13 residues. As DNA, the CDR3 is TGCAGTGCCACGTTAGCAGAGATTCATACGCAGTATTTT. This gives the protein CSATLAEIHTQYF.

This clonotype was counted at least ten times. The J gene is TRBJ1-2, the V gene TRBV12-3 or TRBV12-4; D is possibly TRBD1 (6 bases). The CDR3 has 18 amino acids. Trimming removed 2 bases at V and 1 base at J, with 20 bases between. The CDR3 protein is CASSLTQGGGLNNYGYTF. CDR3 bases: TGTGCCAGCAGTTTAACACAGGGAGGTGGATTAAATAACTATGGCTACACCTTC.

This clonotype has a count of ten or more. This rearrangement joins TRBV2 to TRBJ2-1; 7 positions agree with TRBD1. The V gene's germline CDR1 is SNHLY and CDR2 FYNNEI. The CDR3 consists of 11 residues. V lost 6 bases to trimming and J lost 8 bases; unmatched junction nucleotides: 1. The CDR3 sequence: CASRTGYEQFF. DNA of the CDR3: TGTGCCAGCAGGACAGGGTATGAGCAGTTCTTC.

This clonotype appeared many times. This rearrangement joins TRBV2 to TRBJ1-2, with a weak D call TRBD1 (6 bases). The germline gives CDR1 SNHLY, CDR2 FYNNEI. V lost 6 bases, J lost 5 bases, and 22 bases lay in between. The CDR3 has 16 residues. CDR3 in DNA: TGTGCCAGCAGGGGGACAAGTGGGGGAGTTTTATATGGCTACACCTTC. Its protein product is CASRGTSGGVLYGYTF. Based on the CDR3 plus reference TRBV2 and TRBJ1-2, the full variable domain is EPEVTQTPSHQVTQMGQEVILRCVPISNHLYFYWYRQILGQKVEFLVSFYNNEISEKSEIFDDQFSVERPDGSNFTLKIRSTKLEDSAMYFCASRGTSGGVLYGYTFGSGTRLTVV.

This chain joins TRBV11-2 and TRBJ2-2; D is unresolved. Germline values: CDR1 SGHAT, CDR2 FQNNGV. CDR3 size: 11 residues. V was shortened by 7 bases and J by 4 bases, with 4 bases between the two germline ends. CDR3 nucleotides: TGTGCCAGCATCCGCACCGGGGAGCTGTTTTTT. Its protein product is CASIRTGELFF.

This clonotype was detected ten times or more. The rearrangement links TRBV28 to TRBJ2-7; D is possibly TRBD2 (5 bases). Per germline, CDR1 MDHEN and CDR2 SYDVKM. CDR3 length equals 17 residues. V lost 7 bases and J lost 3, with 25 bases in between. CDR3: CASNAGLTRPAGYEQYF. CDR3 nucleotides: TGTGCCAGCAACGCAGGACTGACCCGTCCCGCCGGCTACGAGCAGTACTTC.

This clonotype came up once. The V and J genes are TRBV5-1 and TRBJ2-5, with D possibly matching TRBD1 (5 bases). CDR1 SGHRS and CDR2 YFSETQ come from the germline V gene. V was clipped by 0 bases and J by 0 bases, with 15 bases between them. The CDR3 covers 17 residues. The CDR3 protein is CASSLGPLGAYQETQYF. CDR3 DNA: TGCGCCAGCAGCTTGGGGCCGCTAGGGGCGTACCAAGAGACCCAGTACTTC.

This clonotype was seen repeatedly, ten times or more. V and J are TRBV19 and TRBJ1-1; 7 bases are shared with TRBD1. J gave up 5 bases and V 5 bases, and 14 bases lay outside the gene matches. The germline V gene encodes CDR1 LNHDA and CDR2 SQIVND (reference sequence). The CDR3 totals 16 residues. Here the CDR3 DNA reads TGTGCCAGTAGTCCCTTTACTGACAGGGTGGTAACTGAAGCTTTCTTT. Translation gives CASSPFTDRVVTEAFF.

This clonotype was detected ten times or more. The chain has TRBV11-2 and TRBJ2-5; D could derive from TRBD1 or TRBD2 (6 bases each). Germline V gene sequence: CDR1 SGHAT, CDR2 FQNNGV. V shed 0 bases and J shed 5 bases, with 13 bases lying between them. The CDR3 contains 15 residues. CDR3 region: CASSLDASGAETQYF. The CDR3 coding sequence is TGTGCCAGCAGCTTAGACGCATCGGGGGCCGAGACCCAGTACTTC.

This clonotype showed up many times. The V call is TRBV30, the J call TRBJ2-1, with no clear D. Germline loops: CDR1 GTSNPN, CDR2 SVGIG (reference sequence). Trimming pared 3 bases from V and 3 bases from J, leaving 6 bases between. The CDR3 spans 12 residues. In DNA, the CDR3 is TGTGCCTGGAGGAGTTACTACAATGAGCAGTTCTTC. Translating it yields CAWRSYYNEQFF.

The genes are TRBV4-1 and TRBJ1-2; D uncertain. Germline V gene data show CDR1 as MGHRA and CDR2 as YSYEKL. V shed 1 base and J shed 6 bases, with 30 bases lying between them. The CDR3 is 20 residues long. The chain's CDR3 is CASSQGASALGKLFQDGYTF. CDR3 in DNA: TGCGCCAGCAGCCAAGGTGCCTCTGCGCTTGGGAAGTTGTTCCAGGATGGCTACACCTTC.

This clonotype showed up just a few times. The chain has TRBV6-1 and TRBJ1-2; possibly TRBD1 for D (5 bases). Germline assignment: CDR1 MNHNS and CDR2 SASEGT. V was pared by 5 bases and J by 1 base, with 14 bases between. The CDR3 totals 15 residues. CDR3 in DNA: TGTGCCAGCAGTTATCCTGGGGCGCTTAACTATGGCTACACCTTC. It yields the protein CASSYPGALNYGYTF.

This clonotype was seen only a few times. The rearrangement uses TRBV15 and TRBJ2-1, with 9 bases that match TRBD2. This CDR3 is 16 amino acids long. Germline lookup yields CDR1 LNHNV and CDR2 YYDKDF (reference sequence). With 1 base clipped from V and 2 bases from J, the junction kept 3 bases outside the gene matches. DNA for the CDR3: TGTGCCACCAGCAGAGGAGGCGGGGGGGCCTACAATGAGCAGTTCTTC. Protein: CATSRGGGGAYNEQFF.

The gene calls are TRBV29-1 and TRBJ2-7, with TRBD2 identical over 8 bases. V gave up 6 bases and J gave up 3 bases; unmatched junction bases: 7. The CDR3 has 13 residues. Germline V gene lookup returns CDR1 SQVTM and CDR2 ANQGSEA. CDR3 amino acids: CSVSAGEDYEQYF. The CDR3, as DNA: TGCAGCGTGTCAGCGGGAGAGGACTACGAGCAGTACTTC.

This clonotype has at least ten counts. The chain uses TRBV20-1 and TRBJ1-1, with D maybe TRBD1 (5 bases). The germline V gene has CDR1 DFQATT and CDR2 SNEGSKA (reference sequence). Trimming pared 3 bases from V and 0 bases from J, leaving 14 bases between. The CDR3 has 15 amino acids. As DNA, the CDR3 is TGCAGTGCTAGGGCCCCGACAGTGATGAACACTGAAGCTTTCTTT. Encoded protein: CSARAPTVMNTEAFF.